The 17 T cell receptor beta chains listed next were all sequenced from one sample in a study of blood T cell repertoires in COVID-19. Method: immunoSEQ multiplex PCR; TCRdb's copy keeps in-frame clones and lacks some. Here the sample spans roughly 250,000 clones, around nine tenths being singletons. Sequenced input: peripheral blood. These receptors came from a woman between 40 and 55 years old who had recovered from COVID-19.

The chain employs TRBV13 and TRBJ2-7; 7 positions match TRBD1. Germline-derived CDR1 and CDR2 are PRHDT and FYEKMQ (reference sequence). The CDR3 consists of 15 residues. After removal of 2 bases from V and 6 bases from J, the junction contained 10 bases not matched to a gene. Written as DNA, the CDR3 is TGTGCCAGCAGCTTACAGCCCCTAACAGGGGCCGAGCAGTACTTC. As protein: CASSLQPLTGAEQYF.

This rearrangement joins TRBV11-3 to TRBJ2-7, with 8 bases identical to TRBD2. The V segment lost 2 bases and the J segment 2 bases; nucleotides outside the gene matches: 8. This CDR3 has 16 residues. Germline V gives CDR1 SGHNT, CDR2 YENEEA. The CDR3 sequence is CASSLRVLAETYEQYF. The CDR3 DNA follows: TGTGCCAGCAGCTTACGGGTACTAGCGGAGACCTACGAGCAGTACTTC.

This clone was seen a single time. This chain uses TRBV9 with TRBJ2-3, with TRBD2 matching 9 bases. The CDR3 contains 15 residues. Germline V gene lookup returns CDR1 SGDLS and CDR2 YYNGEE. Trimming cost V 2 bases and J 4 bases; bases outside gene matches: 5. For the CDR3, the DNA is TGTGCCAGCAGCGTGAGCGGGGGGTATTCAGATACGCAGTATTTT. It yields the protein CASSVSGGYSDTQYF. The full variable domain, in which reference TRBV9 and TRBJ2-3 provide the parts outside the CDR3, is DSGVTQTPKHLITATGQRVTLRCSPRSGDLSVYWYQQSLDQGLQFLIQYYNGEERAKGNILERFSAQQFPDLHSELNLSSLELGDSALYFCASSVSGGYSDTQYFGPGTRLTVL.

V and J are TRBV12-3 or TRBV12-4 and TRBJ2-7; possibly TRBD2 for D (5 bases). The CDR3 runs to 12 residues. Trimming removed 3 bases from V and 6 bases from J, with 9 bases in between. The CDR3 loop is CASSFDGVEQYF. The CDR3 DNA sequence: TGTGCCAGCAGTTTCGACGGGGTCGAGCAGTACTTC.

This sequence joins TRBV7-9 and TRBJ1-5, with TRBD1 matching 9 bases. The length of the CDR3 is 19 residues. The germline gives CDR1 SEHNR, CDR2 FQNEAQ (reference sequence). With 5 bases clipped from V and 2 bases from J, the junction kept 16 bases outside the gene matches. DNA of the CDR3: TGTGCCAGCAGCCCAGGATTAAGGGACAGGGCTTACGGCAATCAGCCCCAGCATTTT. Its translation: CASSPGLRDRAYGNQPQHF.

This clone was observed a few times. This chain connects TRBV4-3 to TRBJ2-2, with 7 nucleotides matching TRBD2. The CDR3 is made up of 17 amino acids. Germline CDR1 and CDR2: LGHNA and YSLEER. V was pared by 4 bases and J by 2 bases, with 10 bases of the junction left unmatched. CDR3 coding DNA: TGCGCCAGCAGCCGAGAGTTCCTAGCGGCCAACACCGGGGAGCTGTTTTTT. Translation gives CASSREFLAANTGELFF.

The V gene is TRBV5-5, the J gene TRBJ2-4, with TRBD1 identical over 7 bases. The CDR3 is 19 amino acids. CDR1 and CDR2 (germline): SGHKS, YYEKEE (reference sequence). V dropped 1 base and J dropped 0; count of bases not matched to a gene: 13. The CDR3 is CASSLWGQKTSVAKNIQYF. CDR3 coding DNA: TGTGCCAGCAGCTTGTGGGGACAGAAAACTTCGGTAGCCAAAAACATTCAGTACTTC.

This chain connects TRBV7-6 to TRBJ2-1; TRBD1 agrees at 9 bases. Germline CDR1 reads SGHVS; CDR2 reads FNYEAQ. With 3 bases clipped from V and 2 bases from J, the junction kept 5 bases outside the gene matches. The CDR3 consists of 16 residues. The DNA of the CDR3 is TGTGCCAGCAGCTTTGGGGACAGGGCGCCCTACAATGAGCAGTTCTTC. It is translated as CASSFGDRAPYNEQFF.

The genes are TRBV5-6 and TRBJ2-7, with D possibly being TRBD2 (7 bases). Trimming took off 1 base at V and 5 bases at J, with 19 bases between the two ends. The CDR3 runs 16 residues. Germline CDR1 SGHDT, CDR2 YYEEEE. The CDR3 DNA sequence: TGTGCCAGCAGCTTGATTGGGGGGGGACATCCCCACGAGCAGTACTTC. This encodes CASSLIGGGHPHEQYF.

The V and J genes are TRBV11-2 and TRBJ2-3; D might be TRBD1 (6 bases). Looked up from germline, CDR1 is SGHAT and CDR2 is FQNNGV. V was cut by 0 bases and J by 9 bases, with 25 bases left in between. The CDR3 extends over 18 amino acids. DNA of the CDR3: TGTGCCAGCAGCTTAGAAGGGACGGGGCAGGGGATAACCGGAACGCAGTATTTT. Residues: CASSLEGTGQGITGTQYF.

This clone was recorded only once. This sequence joins TRBV21-1 and TRBJ1-5. TRBV21-1 is shown as a pseudogene. The CDR3 has 15 amino acids. CDR3 sequence: CASKVRRDSNQPQHF. In nucleotides, the CDR3 is TGTGCCAGCAAGGTCAGGCGGGATAGCAATCAGCCCCAGCATTTT.

J is TRBJ2-2 and V is TRBV18, with 12 bases fitting TRBD2. CDR1 and CDR2 from the germline V gene are KGHSH and LQKENI. The CDR3 sequence is 17 residues long. J lost 5 bases, V lost 4 bases, and 8 bases had no gene match. Here the CDR3 DNA reads TGTGCCAGCTCACTTTGGACTAGCGGGGATCGGACCGGGGAGCTGTTTTTT. It specifies CASSLWTSGDRTGELFF.

CDR3 nucleotides: TGTGCCAGCAGCTTAACAGGACCCAACGATGAGCAGTTCTTC. This translates into CASSLTGPNDEQFF. V and J are TRBV7-2 and TRBJ2-1, with D perhaps TRBD1 (5 bases). Germline CDR1 is SGHTA and CDR2 is FQGNSA. Trimming shortened V by 2 bases and J by 8 bases, and 13 bases separated the two germline ends. The CDR3 is 14 amino acids.

This chain links TRBV24-1 with TRBJ2-2; D might be TRBD2 (7 bases). CDR3 length: 14 amino acids. The V gene's germline CDR1 is KGHDR and CDR2 SFDVKD. The V end was cut by 4 bases, the J end by 5 bases, with 10 bases between. The CDR3 region is CATSEGGRTGELFF. For the CDR3, the DNA is TGTGCCACCAGTGAGGGGGGGCGGACCGGGGAGCTGTTTTTT.

This clone was recorded once. The rearrangement joins TRBV4-1 to TRBJ2-1; a weak D match, TRBD2 (6 bases). In germline, CDR1 is MGHRA, CDR2 YSYEKL. The CDR3 is 15 residues long. Trimming removed 2 bases from V and 14 bases from J, with 22 bases in between. DNA of the CDR3: TGCGCCAGCAGCCAACAAAAACCGGGACTGGCACGCGAGTTCTTC. Translated, it gives CASSQQKPGLAREFF.

The chain uses TRBV6-6 and TRBJ2-5; TRBD1 matches at 9 bases. With V trimmed by 6 bases and J by 1 base, 9 bases remained unmatched. Germline lookup yields CDR1 MNHNY and CDR2 SVGAGI (reference sequence). This CDR3 region has 16 residues. The CDR3 coding sequence is TGTGCCAGCAGACCCTTGGGACAGGGAGGCCAAGAGACCCAGTACTTC. Translated, it gives CASRPLGQGGQETQYF.

The chain has TRBV27 and TRBJ2-1; 8 bases agree with TRBD2. The CDR3 sequence is 13 residues long. CDR1 and CDR2 (germline): MNHEY, SMNVEV (reference sequence). Trimming cost V 4 bases and J 9 bases; bases outside gene matches: 5. The CDR3, as DNA: TGTGCCAGCAGTTCCGGGAGGGCCATTGAGCAGTTCTTC. Translation gives CASSSGRAIEQFF.